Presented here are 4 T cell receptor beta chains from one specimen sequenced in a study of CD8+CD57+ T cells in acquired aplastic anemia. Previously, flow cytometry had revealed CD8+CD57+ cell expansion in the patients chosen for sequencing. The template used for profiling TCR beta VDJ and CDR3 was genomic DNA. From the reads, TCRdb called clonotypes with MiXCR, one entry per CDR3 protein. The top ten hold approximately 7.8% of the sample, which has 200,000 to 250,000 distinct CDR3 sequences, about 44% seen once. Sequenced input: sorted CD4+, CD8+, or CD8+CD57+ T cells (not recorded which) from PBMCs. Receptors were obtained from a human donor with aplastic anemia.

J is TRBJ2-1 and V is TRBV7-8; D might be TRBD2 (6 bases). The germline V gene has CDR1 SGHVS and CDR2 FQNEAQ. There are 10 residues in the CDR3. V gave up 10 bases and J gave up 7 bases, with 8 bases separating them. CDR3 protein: CATGTNEQFF. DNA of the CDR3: TGTGCCACGGGGACTAATGAGCAGTTCTTC.

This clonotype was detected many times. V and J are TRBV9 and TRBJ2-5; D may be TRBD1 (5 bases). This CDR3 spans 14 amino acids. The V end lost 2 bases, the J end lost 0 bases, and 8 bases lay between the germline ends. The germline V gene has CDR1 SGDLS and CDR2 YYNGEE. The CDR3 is CASSVRQYQETQYF. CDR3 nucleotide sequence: TGTGCCAGCAGCGTTCGACAGTACCAAGAGACCCAGTACTTC. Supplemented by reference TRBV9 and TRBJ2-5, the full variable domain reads DSGVTQTPKHLITATGQRVTLRCSPRSGDLSVYWYQQSLDQGLQFLIQYYNGEERAKGNILERFSAQQFPDLHSELNLSSLELGDSALYFCASSVRQYQETQYFGPGTRLLVL.

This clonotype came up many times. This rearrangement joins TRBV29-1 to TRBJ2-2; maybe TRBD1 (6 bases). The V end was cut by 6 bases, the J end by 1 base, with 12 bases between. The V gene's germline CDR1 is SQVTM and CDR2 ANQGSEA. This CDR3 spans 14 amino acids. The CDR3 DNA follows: TGCAGCGTGACTTCGGACAGGAACACCGGGGAGCTGTTTTTT. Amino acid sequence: CSVTSDRNTGELFF.

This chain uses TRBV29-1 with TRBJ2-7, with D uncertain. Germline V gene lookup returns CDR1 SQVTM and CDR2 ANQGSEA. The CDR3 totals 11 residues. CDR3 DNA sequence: TGCGCCGCGACCAAATTGTACGAGCAGTACTTC. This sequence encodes CAATKLYEQYF.